Included here is one T cell receptor (beta chain) sequence, with context. This sample is part of a study of blood T cell repertoires in COVID-19. The overall study: Acute and convalescent COVID-19 specimens originated in the United States, Italy and Spain.

Patients in Seattle were enrolled during active infection, then followed longitudinally. Per the original methods: Amplification from reference gene primers served as the basis for estimated nucleated cell counts. Profiled with immunoSEQ multiplex PCR; TCRdb holds only in-frame clones, not every one. The V and J calls and clone size are taken from that table; D and trimming were inferred from the DNA. Among about 130,000 clones listed, 60% to 80% were seen once. The germline gives CDR1 PRHDT, CDR2 FYEKMQ (reference sequence). The CDR3 is made up of 13 amino acids. J was trimmed by 7 bases and V by 5 bases; bases with no gene match: 6.

The clonotype comes from a man older than 75 with COVID-19, enrolled during active disease. The sequenced sample consisted of peripheral blood. This chain joins TRBV13 and TRBJ1-2, with 8 nucleotides matching TRBD1. CDR3 residues: CASSPRGRGGYTF. CDR3 sequence (DNA): TGTGCCAGCAGCCCCAGGGGGCGGGGTGGCTACACCTTC.